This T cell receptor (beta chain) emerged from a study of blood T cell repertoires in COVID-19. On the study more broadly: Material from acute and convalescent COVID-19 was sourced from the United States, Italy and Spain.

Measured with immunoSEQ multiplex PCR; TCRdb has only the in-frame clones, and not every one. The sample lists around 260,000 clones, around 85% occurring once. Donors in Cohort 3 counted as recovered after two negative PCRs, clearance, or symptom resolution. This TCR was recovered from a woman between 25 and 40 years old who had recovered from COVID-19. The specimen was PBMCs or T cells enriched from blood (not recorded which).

The CDR3 bases are TGTGCCAGCAGCTCAGACAGGGGCCCGGCGAACACCATATATTTT. This sequence encodes CASSSDRGPANTIYF. The chain employs TRBV5-4 and TRBJ1-3; 8 bases agree with TRBD1. The CDR3 has 15 amino acids. After removal of 3 bases from V and 7 bases from J, the junction contained 9 bases not matched to a gene. CDR1 is SGHNT, CDR2 YYREEE, per germline (reference sequence).